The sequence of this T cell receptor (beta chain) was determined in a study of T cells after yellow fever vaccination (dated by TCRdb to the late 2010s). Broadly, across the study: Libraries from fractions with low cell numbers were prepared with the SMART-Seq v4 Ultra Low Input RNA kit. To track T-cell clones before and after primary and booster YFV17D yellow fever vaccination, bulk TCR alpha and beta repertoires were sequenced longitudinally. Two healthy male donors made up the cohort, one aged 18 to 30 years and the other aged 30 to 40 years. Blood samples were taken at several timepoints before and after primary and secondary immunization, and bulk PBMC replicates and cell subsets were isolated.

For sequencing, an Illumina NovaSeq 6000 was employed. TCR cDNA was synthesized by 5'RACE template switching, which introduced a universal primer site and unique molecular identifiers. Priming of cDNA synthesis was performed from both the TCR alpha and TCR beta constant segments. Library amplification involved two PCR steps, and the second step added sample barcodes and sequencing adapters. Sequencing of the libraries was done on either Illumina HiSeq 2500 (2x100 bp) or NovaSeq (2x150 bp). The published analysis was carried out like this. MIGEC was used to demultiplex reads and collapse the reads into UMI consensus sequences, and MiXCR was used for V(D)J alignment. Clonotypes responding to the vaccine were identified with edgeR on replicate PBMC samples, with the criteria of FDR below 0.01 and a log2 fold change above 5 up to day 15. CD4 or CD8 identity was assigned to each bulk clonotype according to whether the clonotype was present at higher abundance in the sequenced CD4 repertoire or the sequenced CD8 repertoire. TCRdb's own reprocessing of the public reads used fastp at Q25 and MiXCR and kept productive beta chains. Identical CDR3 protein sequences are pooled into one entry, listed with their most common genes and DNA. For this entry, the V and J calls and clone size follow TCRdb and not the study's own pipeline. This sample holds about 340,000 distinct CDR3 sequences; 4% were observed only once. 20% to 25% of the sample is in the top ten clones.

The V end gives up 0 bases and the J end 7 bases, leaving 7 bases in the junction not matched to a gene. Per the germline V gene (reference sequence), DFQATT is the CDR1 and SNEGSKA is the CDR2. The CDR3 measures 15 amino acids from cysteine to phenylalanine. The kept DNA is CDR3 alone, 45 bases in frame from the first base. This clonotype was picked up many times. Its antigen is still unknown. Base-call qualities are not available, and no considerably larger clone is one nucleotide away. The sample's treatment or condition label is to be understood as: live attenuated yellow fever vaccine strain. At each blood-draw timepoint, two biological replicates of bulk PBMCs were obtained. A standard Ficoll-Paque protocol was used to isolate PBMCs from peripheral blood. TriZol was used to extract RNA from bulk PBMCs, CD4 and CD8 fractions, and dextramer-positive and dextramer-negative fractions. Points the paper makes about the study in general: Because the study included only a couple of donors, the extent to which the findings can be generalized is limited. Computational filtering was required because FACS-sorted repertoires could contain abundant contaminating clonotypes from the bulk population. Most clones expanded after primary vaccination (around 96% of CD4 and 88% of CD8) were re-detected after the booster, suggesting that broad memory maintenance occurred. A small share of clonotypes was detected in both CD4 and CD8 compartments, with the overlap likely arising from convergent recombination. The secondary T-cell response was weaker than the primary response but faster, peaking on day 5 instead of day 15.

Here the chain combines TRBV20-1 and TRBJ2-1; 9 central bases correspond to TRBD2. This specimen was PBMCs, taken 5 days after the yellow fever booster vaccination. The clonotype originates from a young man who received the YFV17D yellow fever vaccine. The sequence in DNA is TGCAGTGCTAGAGATCCTTGGCGGGGGGGGAATGAGCAGTTCTTC. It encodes CSARDPWRGGNEQFF.